In this sample, the clone carrying this TCR beta chain turned up a few times. These data belong to a study of response to subunit inactivated influenza vaccine. TCRdb ran MiXCR on the RT-PCR reads and lists one entry per CDR3 protein. In the table there are just under 550,000 distinct CDR3 sequences, around 21% of which are singletons. The CDR3 has 24 amino acids. V was pared by 1 base and J by 0 bases, with 34 bases between. These data also featured in a second study, about T cells expressing NK-cell markers. That source notes: Scientists made TCR beta cDNA using 5'RACE template switching with UMIs.

The TCR sequence derives from a man between 50 and 59 years old who received an inactivated influenza vaccine. The specimen comprised CD4+ T cells sorted from PBMCs, sampled 12 days after vaccination. The chain has TRBV12-3 or TRBV12-4 and TRBJ2-1; D is perhaps TRBD1 (5 bases). The CDR3 region has the DNA TGTGCCAGCAGTTTAGGTTGGACAATTAAATTGGTGCAGGAGAAAACGAGCTCCTACAATGAGCAGTTCTTC. This codes for CASSLGWTIKLVQEKTSSYNEQFF.